Given below is one T cell receptor (beta chain) in context. As processed by the authors: The assay estimated nucleated cells by amplifying reference gene primers. Some clones are missing from TCRdb's copy, which holds only in-frame ones; the method was immunoSEQ multiplex PCR. V and J calls and clone size follow that table, whereas D and trimming were derived from the DNA. This sample has just over 300,000 clones, with about nine tenths found just once. The entry originates in a study of blood T cell repertoires in COVID-19. Germline V gene data show CDR1 as LNHDA and CDR2 as SQIVND (reference sequence). This CDR3 comprises 15 residues. Trimming removed 5 bases from V and 1 base from J; junction bases left unmatched: 4.

This chain connects TRBV19 to TRBJ2-1; 8 bases map to TRBD2. The clonotype originates from a young man who had recovered from COVID-19. The sequencing sample was made of PBMCs or T cells enriched from blood (not recorded which). Here the CDR3 reads CASSPQRGSYNEQFF. In nucleotides, the CDR3 is TGTGCCAGTAGTCCCCAGCGGGGGTCCTACAATGAGCAGTTCTTC. The full variable domain, rest sourced from reference TRBV19 and TRBJ2-1, is DGGITQSPKYLFRKEGQNVTLSCEQNLNHDAMYWYRQDPGQGLRLIYYSQIVNDFQKGDIAEGYSVSREKKESFPLTVTSAQKNPTAFYLCASSPQRGSYNEQFFGPGTRLTVL.